This T cell receptor beta chain was documented in a study of T cells in localized non-small cell lung cancer. Sequencing was performed with immunoSEQ multiplex PCR; in TCRdb, only in-frame clones are kept and a portion is missing. The table lists roughly 66,000 clones, almost 90% of them singletons. The V and J ends lost 2 bases and 5 bases, in that order; junction bases with no gene match: 7. The CDR3 sequence is 15 residues long. The germline CDR1 and CDR2 sequences are KGHSH and LQKENI. This material consisted of peripheral blood, taken before any cancer treatment. The TCR comes from a woman aged 35 to 69 with stage I lung adenocarcinoma. This chain links TRBV18 with TRBJ1-1; TRBD1 matches 8 bases. As DNA, the CDR3 is TGTGCCAGCTCACCAGGACAGGGTGGAAAAACTGAAGCTTTCTTT. Translated: CASSPGQGGKTEAFF.